This paragraph covers one T cell receptor beta chain sequence. This specimen comes from a study of blood T cell repertoires in COVID-19. Study summary: Acute-phase and convalescent COVID-19 samples originated in the United States, Italy and Spain. T cells, B-cell-depleted T cells, or PBMCs supplied cDNA or gDNA.

The assay was immunoSEQ multiplex PCR, and TCRdb's table has in-frame clones only and misses some. The sample carries under 300,000 clones, 75% to 85% recorded once. Trimming pared 5 bases from V and 4 bases from J, leaving 11 bases between. The germline gives CDR1 MNHEY, CDR2 SVGAGI. This CDR3 spans 13 amino acids. The J gene is TRBJ1-1, the V gene TRBV6-5; D might be TRBD1 (6 bases). The receptor comes from a man in his forties who had recovered from COVID-19. Sequencing input: peripheral blood. The CDR3 sequence: CASSTGWGTEAFF. DNA for the CDR3: TGTGCCAGCAGTACAGGGTGGGGCACTGAAGCTTTCTTT.